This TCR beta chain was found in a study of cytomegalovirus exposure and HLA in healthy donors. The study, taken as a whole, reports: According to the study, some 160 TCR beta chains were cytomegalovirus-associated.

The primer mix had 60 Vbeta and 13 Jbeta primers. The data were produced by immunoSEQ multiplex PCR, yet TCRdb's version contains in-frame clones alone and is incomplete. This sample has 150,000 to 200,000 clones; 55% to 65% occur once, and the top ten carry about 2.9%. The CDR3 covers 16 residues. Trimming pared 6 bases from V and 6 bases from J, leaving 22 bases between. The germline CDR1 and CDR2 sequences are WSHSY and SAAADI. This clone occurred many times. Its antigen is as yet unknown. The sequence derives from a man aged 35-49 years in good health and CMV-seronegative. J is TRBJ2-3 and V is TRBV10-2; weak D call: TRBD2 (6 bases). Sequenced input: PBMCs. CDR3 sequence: CASRGGQLGYNDTQYF. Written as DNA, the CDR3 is TGCGCCAGCAGAGGAGGGCAGCTAGGATACAATGATACGCAGTATTTT.